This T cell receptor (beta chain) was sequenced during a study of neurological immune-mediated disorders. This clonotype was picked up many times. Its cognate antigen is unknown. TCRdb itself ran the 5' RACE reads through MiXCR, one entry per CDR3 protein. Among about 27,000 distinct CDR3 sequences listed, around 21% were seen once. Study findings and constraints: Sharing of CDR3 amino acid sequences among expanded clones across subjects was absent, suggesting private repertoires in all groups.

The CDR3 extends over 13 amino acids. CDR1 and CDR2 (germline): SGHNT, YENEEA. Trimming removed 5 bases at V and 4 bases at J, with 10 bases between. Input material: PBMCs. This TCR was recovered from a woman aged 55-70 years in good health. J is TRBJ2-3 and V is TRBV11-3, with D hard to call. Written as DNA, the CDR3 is TGTGCCAGCAGCCGCCAGACCCCAGATACGCAGTATTTT. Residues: CASSRQTPDTQYF.